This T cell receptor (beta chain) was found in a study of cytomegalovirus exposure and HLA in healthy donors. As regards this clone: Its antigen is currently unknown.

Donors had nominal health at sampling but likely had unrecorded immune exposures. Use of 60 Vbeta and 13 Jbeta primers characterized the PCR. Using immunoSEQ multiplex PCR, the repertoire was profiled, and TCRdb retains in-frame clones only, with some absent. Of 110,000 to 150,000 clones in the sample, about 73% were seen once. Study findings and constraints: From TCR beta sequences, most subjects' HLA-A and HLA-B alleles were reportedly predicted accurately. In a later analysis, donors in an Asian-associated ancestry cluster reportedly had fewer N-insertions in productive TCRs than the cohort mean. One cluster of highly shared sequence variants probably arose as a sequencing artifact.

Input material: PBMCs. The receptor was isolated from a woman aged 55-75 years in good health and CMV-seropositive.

The CDR3 DNA reads TGTGCCAGCAGCTCTTGGGACAGGGCGGGTGGCTACACCTTC. It encodes CASSSWDRAGGYTF. This rearrangement joins TRBV7-9 to TRBJ1-2; 9 nucleotides line up with TRBD1. The CDR3 is made up of 14 amino acids. J was trimmed by 7 bases and V by 4 bases; bases with no gene match: 7. Germline V gives CDR1 SEHNR, CDR2 FQNEAQ (reference sequence).